Presented here are 21 T cell receptor beta chains from one specimen sequenced in a study of control samples from healthy donors and cancer patients. Assay: immunoSEQ multiplex PCR; the TCRdb copy retains only in-frame clones and omits some. The sample includes around 170,000 clones, 85% to 90% of them seen just once. The sample was blood. These receptors all stem from a woman in her forties or fifties in good health.

The gene calls are TRBV28 and TRBJ1-1, with 7 bases lining up with TRBD1. The CDR3 covers 15 residues. Trimming at V came to 6 bases and at J to 3 bases, leaving 10 bases not matched to a gene. Germline CDR1 is MDHEN and CDR2 is SYDVKM. CDR3 region: CASRVTGVADTEAFF. The CDR3 bases are TGTGCCAGCAGAGTTACAGGGGTTGCGGACACTGAAGCTTTCTTT.

This clone was detected once. The CDR3 DNA reads as TGTGCCAGCAGTGAATATGCTAGCGGGGATACCGGGGAGCTGTTTTTT. Protein product: CASSEYASGDTGELFF. The rearrangement uses TRBV25-1 and TRBJ2-2; 9 bases are a match to TRBD2. The CDR3 covers 16 residues. Germline V CDR1 and CDR2: MGHDK, SYGVNS. J gave up 5 bases and V 0 bases, and 4 bases lay outside the gene matches.

The gene calls are TRBV5-6 and TRBJ2-7, with D hard to call. The CDR3 runs to 15 residues. V lost 4 bases and J 1 base, leaving 15 bases between the germline ends. Germline CDR1 is SGHDT and CDR2 is YYEEEE. The CDR3 nucleotides are TGTGCCAGCAGCGATGACAACCTTAGATCCTACGAGCAGTACTTC. Its translation is CASSDDNLRSYEQYF.

This clone was observed once. The genes are TRBV9 and TRBJ2-1; D is unclear. The ends were cut back, 0 bases at V and 4 bases at J, with 17 bases in the middle. This CDR3 contains 17 residues. Germline V gene data show CDR1 as SGDLS and CDR2 as YYNGEE. Written as DNA, the CDR3 is TGTGCCAGCAGCGTAGAAGTGGTAGCCCCCGTTTACAATGAGCAGTTCTTC. This encodes CASSVEVVAPVYNEQFF.

The V and J genes are TRBV19 and TRBJ2-2, with no clear D. V was pared by 7 bases and J by 3 bases, with 15 bases between. The germline CDR1 and CDR2 sequences are LNHDA and SQIVND (reference sequence). CDR3 length: 15 residues. This CDR3 is CASTPGPDYTGELFF. CDR3 coding DNA: TGTGCCAGTACGCCCGGACCCGACTACACCGGGGAGCTGTTTTTT.

This rearrangement joins TRBV10-3 to TRBJ1-3; D uncertain. Trimming stripped 4 bases from V and 6 bases from J, with 13 bases between. This CDR3 contains 14 residues. The germline gives CDR1 ENHRY, CDR2 SYGVKD. The CDR3 region has the DNA TGTGCCATCAGTGCCGGTGGGATTGCAAACACCATATATTTT. This sequence encodes CAISAGGIANTIYF.

This sequence joins TRBV2 and TRBJ1-2, with D perhaps TRBD1 (5 bases). CDR1 and CDR2 from the germline V gene are SNHLY and FYNNEI. V was clipped by 3 bases and J by 8 bases, with 10 bases between them. This CDR3 contains 12 residues. The CDR3 nucleotides read TGTGCCAGCAGTGATACAGGAGACGGCTACACCTTC. Translated, it gives CASSDTGDGYTF. Supplemented by reference TRBV2 and TRBJ1-2, the full variable domain reads EPEVTQTPSHQVTQMGQEVILRCVPISNHLYFYWYRQILGQKVEFLVSFYNNEISEKSEIFDDQFSVERPDGSNFTLKIRSTKLEDSAMYFCASSDTGDGYTFGSGTRLTVV.

V is TRBV9 and J is TRBJ1-3, with D uncertain. The V end was cut by 2 bases, the J end by 8 bases, with 8 bases between. The V gene's germline CDR1 is SGDLS and CDR2 YYNGEE. This CDR3 has 12 amino acids. The CDR3 protein is CASSVSGDTIYF. The CDR3 DNA reads TGTGCCAGCAGCGTTTCCGGGGACACCATATATTTT.

The chain recombines TRBV7-3 with TRBJ1-1; D uncertain. This CDR3 is built from 14 residues. Germline assignment: CDR1 SGHTA and CDR2 FQGTGA. Trimming left V 1 base short and J 2 bases short, with 8 bases between. CDR3 residues: CASSLSYGNTEAFF. CDR3 nucleotide sequence: TGTGCCAGCAGCTTAAGCTACGGAAACACTGAAGCTTTCTTT.

This chain connects TRBV27 to TRBJ1-1; 7 bases match TRBD1. This CDR3 comprises 12 residues. CDR1 MNHEY and CDR2 SMNVEV come from the germline V gene (reference sequence). The trim removed 3 bases at V and 8 bases at J, leaving 3 bases unmatched. Written as DNA, the CDR3 is TGTGCCAGCAGTTTCCTACAGGGGGAAGCTTTCTTT. Residues: CASSFLQGEAFF.

The chain is built from TRBV12-3 or TRBV12-4 and TRBJ1-2; TRBD1 matches 10 bases. With V trimmed by 3 bases and J by 7 bases, 2 bases remained unmatched. The CDR3 loop spans 13 amino acids. The CDR3, as DNA: TGTGCCAGCAGTTTGGGACAGGGGCTTGGCTACACCTTC. Its protein is CASSLGQGLGYTF.

This chain links TRBV5-4 with TRBJ2-7, with D possibly called TRBD1 or TRBD2 (6 bases each). Trimming left V 4 bases short and J 0 bases short, with 14 bases between. CDR1 and CDR2 from the germline V gene are SGHNT and YYREEE (reference sequence). CDR3 length: 15 amino acids. CDR3 nucleotides: TGTGCCAGCAGCCTCGGGGGCGTCAGCTCCTACGAGCAGTACTTC. This encodes CASSLGGVSSYEQYF.

The chain is built from TRBV15 and TRBJ2-7, with 7 bases identical to TRBD1. V gave up 1 base and J gave up 3 bases; unmatched junction bases: 9. The CDR3 has 16 residues. The V gene's germline CDR1 is LNHNV and CDR2 YYDKDF (reference sequence). CDR3 residues: CATSRAFPQGNYEQYF. The CDR3 nucleotides are TGTGCCACCAGCAGAGCCTTTCCACAGGGGAACTACGAGCAGTACTTC. Combining the CDR3 with reference TRBV15 and TRBJ2-7 gives the whole variable domain DAMVIQNPRYQVTQFGKPVTLSCSQTLNHNVMYWYQQKSSQAPKLLFHYYDKDFNNEADTPDNFQSRRPNTSFCFLDIRSPGLGDTAMYLCATSRAFPQGNYEQYFGPGTRLTVT.

The gene calls are TRBV28 and TRBJ2-3, with 10 positions matching TRBD1. Germline V gene data show CDR1 as MDHEN and CDR2 as SYDVKM. Unmatched junction bases numbered 7, after V lost 3 bases and J lost 7 bases. The CDR3 covers 15 residues. CDR3 amino acids: CASSFDRGRDHTQYF. CDR3 DNA: TGTGCCAGCAGTTTTGACAGGGGGCGTGATCATACGCAGTATTTT.

The J gene is TRBJ1-2, the V gene TRBV24-1, with D possibly being TRBD1 (6 bases). V was trimmed by 2 bases and J by 8 bases, leaving 11 bases between them. Germline V gene data show CDR1 as KGHDR and CDR2 as SFDVKD. This CDR3 has 13 residues. CDR3 DNA: TGTGCCACCAGTGATTCAGGGGTAACGGGCTACACCTTC. Translating it yields CATSDSGVTGYTF.

The gene calls are TRBV5-4 and TRBJ1-5; perhaps TRBD1 as D (6 bases). In germline, CDR1 is SGHNT, CDR2 YYREEE (reference sequence). This CDR3 is 14 amino acids long. V was clipped by 4 bases and J by 4 bases, with 12 bases between them. The CDR3 region has the DNA TGTGCCAGCAGCGAACTAGGGGGAAATCAGCCCCAGCATTTT. Its translation: CASSELGGNQPQHF.

The rearrangement uses TRBV12-3 or TRBV12-4 and TRBJ1-3; D unclear. There are 12 residues in the CDR3. Trimming took 7 bases from V and 4 from J, leaving 8 bases between them. This CDR3 reads CASKRRGNTIYF. The CDR3 DNA reads as TGTGCCAGCAAGAGAAGAGGAAACACCATATATTTT.

The rearrangement links TRBV20-1 to TRBJ1-1, with D possibly being TRBD1 (5 bases). V shed 3 bases and J shed 3 bases, with 8 bases lying between them. The CDR3 totals 12 residues. In germline, CDR1 is DFQATT, CDR2 SNEGSKA (reference sequence). The CDR3 nucleotides are TGCAGTGCTAGTAACAGGTACACTGAAGCTTTCTTT. Amino acid sequence: CSASNRYTEAFF.

J is TRBJ2-7 and V is TRBV6-2 or TRBV6-3, with D unresolved. The CDR3 is 14 residues long. The germline CDR1 and CDR2 sequences are MNHEY and SVGEGT. Trimming shortened V by 0 bases and J by 2 bases, and 8 bases separated the two germline ends. CDR3 DNA: TGTGCCAGCAGTTACTCGATAGGAACCTACGAGCAGTACTTC. Encoded protein: CASSYSIGTYEQYF.

The rearrangement links TRBV3-1 (or the pseudogene TRBV3-2) to TRBJ1-2; a possible D gene is TRBD1 (6 bases). Germline V gene lookup returns CDR1 LGHDT and CDR2 YNNKEL (reference sequence). Trimming took off 7 bases at V and 0 bases at J, with 15 bases between the two ends. CDR3 length equals 15 residues. The CDR3 region is CASITRTGTNYGYTF. The CDR3 DNA follows: TGTGCCAGCATCACCCGAACAGGGACTAACTATGGCTACACCTTC.

This clone was observed a few times. The chain recombines TRBV18 with TRBJ1-1; the D is unclear. Germline V lookup: CDR1 KGHSH, CDR2 LQKENI. This CDR3 has 14 amino acids. V was cut by 5 bases and J by 1 base, with 11 bases left in between. The CDR3 bases are TGTGCCAGCTCATCCGGGATCGCGAACACTGAAGCTTTCTTT. Translated: CASSSGIANTEAFF.